This T cell receptor (beta chain) was identified during a study of T cell changes during pregnancy in multiple sclerosis. Assay used: immunoSEQ multiplex PCR; TCRdb lists only in-frame clones, some missing. The table records around 22,000 clones, roughly 90% of them present only once. Germline V gene data show CDR1 as SGHDT and CDR2 as YYEEEE. This CDR3 has 17 amino acids. V lost 0 bases, J lost 4 bases, and 11 bases stayed unmatched. The sample consisted of CD4+ T cells from peripheral blood mononuclear cells, taken after pregnancy. This TCR derives from a female donor in good health, enrolled as a control in a pregnancy study. The chain carries TRBV5-6 and TRBJ2-3, with TRBD2 matching over 7 bases. CDR3 bases: TGTGCCAGCAGCTTGGCGCTAGCGCGGGAGAGAGCAGATACGCAGTATTTT. Its translation: CASSLALARERADTQYF.